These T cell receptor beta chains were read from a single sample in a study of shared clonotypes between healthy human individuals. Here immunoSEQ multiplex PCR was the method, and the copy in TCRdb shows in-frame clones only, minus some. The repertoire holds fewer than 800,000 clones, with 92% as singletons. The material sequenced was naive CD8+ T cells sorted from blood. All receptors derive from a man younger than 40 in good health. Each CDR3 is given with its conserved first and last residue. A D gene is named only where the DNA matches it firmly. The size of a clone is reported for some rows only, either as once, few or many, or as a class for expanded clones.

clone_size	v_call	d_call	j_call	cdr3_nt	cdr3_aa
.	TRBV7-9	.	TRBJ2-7	TGTGCCAGCAGGTCCCGGGACACCTACGAGCAGTACTTC	CASRSRDTYEQYF
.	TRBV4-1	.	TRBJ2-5	TGCGCCAGCAGCCAAGAAGGCCAGGGGTGGGAGACCCAGTACTTC	CASSQEGQGWETQYF
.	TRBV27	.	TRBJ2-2	TGTGCCAGCAGTTTGAAGTGGGATAACACCGGGGAGCTGTTTTTT	CASSLKWDNTGELFF
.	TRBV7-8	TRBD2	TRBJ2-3	TGTGCCAGCAGCTTAGGAGCGGGAGGGCCAAGAGATACGCAGTATTTT	CASSLGAGGPRDTQYF
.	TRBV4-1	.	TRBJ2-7	TGCGCCAGCAGCCAAGACGACAGGCGCGAGCAGTACTTC	CASSQDDRREQYF
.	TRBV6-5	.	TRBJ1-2	TGTGCCAGCAGTTACTCCAGCTCCGGGGGCCCCTATGGCTACACCTTC	CASSYSSSGGPYGYTF
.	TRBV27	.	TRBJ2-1	TGTGCCAGCAGTCTAGGGGGGCCAGCCTACAATGAGCAGTTCTTC	CASSLGGPAYNEQFF
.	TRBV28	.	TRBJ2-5	TGTGCCAGCTCAGCCCCTCCATTGTACCAAGAGACCCAGTACTTC	CASSAPPLYQETQYF
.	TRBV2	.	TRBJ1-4	TGTGCCAGCAGTTTAGGGACAATCGAAAAACTGTTTTTT	CASSLGTIEKLFF
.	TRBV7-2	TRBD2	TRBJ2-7	TGTGCCAGCAGCTTGGGCCTAGCGGGAGGTCACGAGCAGTACTTC	CASSLGLAGGHEQYF
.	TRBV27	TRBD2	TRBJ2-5	TGTGCCAGCAGTTACGCGGGACTAGCGGGAGGGCAAACTCAAGAGACCCAGTACTTC	CASSYAGLAGGQTQETQYF
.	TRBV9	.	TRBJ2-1	TGTGCCAGCAGCGTAGGAGTGACGGACTTCAATGAGCAGTTCTTC	CASSVGVTDFNEQFF
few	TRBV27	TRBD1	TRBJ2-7	TGTGCCAGCAGTTTACTACTTAACAGGGGGGCGTCCTACGAGCAGTACTTC	CASSLLLNRGASYEQYF
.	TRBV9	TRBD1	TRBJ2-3	TGTGCCAGCAGCGGTCAAGGGACAGGCTTATTCACAGATACGCAGTATTTT	CASSGQGTGLFTDTQYF
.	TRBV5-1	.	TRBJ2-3	TGCGCCAGCAGCCCCCGGGGAGCCACAGATACGCAGTATTTT	CASSPRGATDTQYF
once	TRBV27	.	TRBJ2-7	TGTGCCAGCAGTTTACTGTCAGGGTCGAGCTCCTACGAGCAGTACTTC	CASSLLSGSSSYEQYF
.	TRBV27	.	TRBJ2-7	TGTGCCAGCAGTTTGAGTAGGGCTCACGAGCAGTACTTC	CASSLSRAHEQYF
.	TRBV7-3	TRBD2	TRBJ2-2	TGTGCCAGCAGCATTGCCGTAGGACTAGCGGCCGGGGAGCTGTTTTTT	CASSIAVGLAAGELFF
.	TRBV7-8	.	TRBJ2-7	TGTGCCAGCAGCCCGGGGGACGAGCAGTACTTC	CASSPGDEQYF
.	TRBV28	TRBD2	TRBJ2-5	TGTGCCAGCAGTTTATTCGGGGGGAGCTTCGAGACCCAGTACTTC	CASSLFGGSFETQYF
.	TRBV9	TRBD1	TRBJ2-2	TGTGCCAGCAGCCCTCGACAGGGGGCGGGCACCGGGGAGCTGTTTTTT	CASSPRQGAGTGELFF
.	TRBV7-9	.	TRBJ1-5	TGTGCCAGCACCTACGGGCCAAATCAGCCCCAGCATTTT	CASTYGPNQPQHF
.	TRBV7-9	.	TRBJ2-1	TGTGCCAGCAGCTTAGCTCCGGACACCTCCTACAATGAGCAGTTCTTC	CASSLAPDTSYNEQFF
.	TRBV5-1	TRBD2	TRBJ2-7	TGCGCCAGCAGCTTATGGTCTAGCGGACCAACCTACGAGCAGTACTTC	CASSLWSSGPTYEQYF
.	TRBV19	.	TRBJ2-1	TGTGCCAGTAGTATAGATCGGGGACTCGACAATGAGCAGTTCTTC	CASSIDRGLDNEQFF
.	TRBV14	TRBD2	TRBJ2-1	TGTGCCAGCAGCCAATTTGATAGGACTAGCGGTCGTAGCGAGCAGTTCTTC	CASSQFDRTSGRSEQFF
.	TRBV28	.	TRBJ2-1	TGTGCCAGCACGGGTAAGAATTACAATGAGCAGTTCTTC	CASTGKNYNEQFF